This T cell receptor (beta chain) is from a study of molecular identifiers for immune sequencing clone quantification. Looking at the study overall: Five aliquots were made in replicates from the RNA of roughly 20,000 or 100,000 naive CD8 cells, and four were sequenced. Study results and caveats: Clones that exceeded 20 RNA copies held over 98% of effector molecules, yet under 1% in naive cells. The study reportedly detected spiked Jurkat TCR RNA from one cell among approximately 1 million naive cells.

A word on this clonotype: The antigen is undetermined. The CDR3 does not close with the conserved phenylalanine or tryptophan, likely indicating a read error.

CDR1 is SGHRS and CDR2 is YFSETQ in the germline V gene. The V and J ends lost 0 bases and 6 bases respectively, with 15 bases between them. The CDR3 is 15 amino acids. CD8+CD4-CCR7+CD45RA+ sorting gave the naive CD8 T cells. TCRdb redid the calling of the PCR reads with MiXCR, one entry per CDR3 protein. The sample records approximately 500,000 distinct CDR3 sequences, about 22% being singletons. J is TRBJ1-1 and V is TRBV5-1; D perhaps matches TRBD1 (6 bases). The source of this sequence is a human donor in good health. Some libraries in this study had Jurkat cell RNA spiked in. Sequenced sample: naive CD8+ T cells from blood, with Jurkat cell RNA spiked in. Subset described: FACS-sorted CD8+CD4-CCR7+CD45RA+ naive T cells. CDR3 region: CASSLEQGPHAEAFL. The CDR3 DNA follows: TGCGCCAGCAGCTTGGAGCAGGGGCCCCATGCTGAAGCTTTCTTA.